This T cell receptor beta chain came from a study of blood T cell repertoires in COVID-19. Study summary: T cells, B-cell-depleted T cells, or PBMCs supplied cDNA or gDNA.

The germline CDR1 and CDR2 sequences are SQVTM and ANQGSEA. The CDR3 has 15 residues. V lost 6 bases, J lost 1 base, and 6 bases stayed unmatched. Authors' processing steps: Estimation of nucleated cell counts was performed using reference gene primer amplification. TCRdb keeps only in-frame clones here, not all; method: immunoSEQ multiplex PCR. V and J calls and clone size come straight from that table; D and trimming were deduced from the DNA. The repertoire holds fewer than 250,000 clones, with approximately 90% as singletons. The chain couples TRBV29-1 to TRBJ1-5, with TRBD1 matching 10 bases. Sequenced input: peripheral blood. This TCR derives from a man in his thirties or forties with acute or convalescent COVID-19. The CDR3 nucleotides are TGCAGCGTACGGACAGGGGGTCGGAGCAATCAGCCCCAGCATTTT. Its translation: CSVRTGGRSNQPQHF. The whole variable domain, remainder taken from reference TRBV29-1 and TRBJ1-5, is SAVISQKPSRDICQRGTSLTIQCQVDSQVTMMFWYRQQPGQSLTLIATANQGSEATYESGFVIDKFPISRPNLTFSTLTVSNMSPEDSSIYLCSVRTGGRSNQPQHFGDGTRLSIL.